These T cell receptor beta chains were read from a single sample in a study of Ad26.COV2.S vaccination and SARS-CoV-2 variants. Sequencing used immunoSEQ multiplex PCR; TCRdb keeps in-frame clones, though not all of them. The sample has around 420,000 clones, roughly 90% seen once. Material: peripheral blood, obtained in a trial of Ad26.COV2.S vaccine versus placebo. The receptors were gathered from a person aged 18-60 years who received the Ad26.COV2.S COVID-19 vaccine or a placebo. Each CDR3 is given with its conserved first and last residue. Clone size is stated in some rows and not others, as once, few, many or a class when expanded.

J gene | clone size | V gene | CDR3 protein
TRBJ1-5 | NA | TRBV7-2 | CASSLVGADSNQPQHF
TRBJ1-1 | NA | TRBV19 | CASGEGRGTEAFF
TRBJ2-7 | NA | TRBV7-2 | CASSPGPLPYEQYF
TRBJ2-1 | NA | TRBV6-5 | CASTSSWGEYNEQFF
TRBJ2-5 | NA | TRBV6-2/TRBV6-3 | CASSYVARRPLYF
TRBJ2-7 | NA | TRBV6-6 | CASSYSFTTYEQYF
TRBJ1-1 | NA | TRBV5-1 | CASSLVGSGAMNTEAFF
TRBJ1-2 | NA | TRBV4-3 | CASSQQRQGYGYTF
TRBJ1-5 | few | TRBV6-4 | CASSETAEGQPQHF
TRBJ2-7 | NA | TRBV3-1/TRBV3-2 | CASSQAPTTYEQYF
TRBJ2-7 | NA | TRBV6-2/TRBV6-3 | CASSPGPSYEQYF
TRBJ2-7 | NA | TRBV27 | CASSFGQGVREQYF
TRBJ2-7 | NA | TRBV5-1 | CASSGSYEQYF
TRBJ2-3 | once | TRBV30 | CAWSSGRSTDTQYF
TRBJ1-6 | NA | TRBV6-5 | CASSYSQGRGSPLHF
TRBJ2-7 | NA | TRBV9 | CASSADSISYEQYF
TRBJ1-1 | NA | TRBV6-5 | CASSPWDRLNTEAFF
TRBJ2-7 | NA | TRBV10-3 | CAISSDRSSYEQYF
TRBJ1-4 | NA | TRBV5-4 | CASSLAGTEEKLFF
TRBJ2-2 | NA | TRBV4-2 | CASSQRGSGRGTGELFF
TRBJ2-7 | NA | TRBV11-2 | CASSFGQGAGEQYF
TRBJ2-7 | few | TRBV7-2 | CASSLDRVREQYF
TRBJ1-1 | NA | TRBV29-1 | CSAAQGAMAFF
TRBJ1-6 | NA | TRBV28 | CASSLPQQNSPLHF
TRBJ1-2 | NA | TRBV6-6 | CASSFRTVHGYTF
TRBJ1-3 | once | TRBV6-2/TRBV6-3 | CASSYAGTETIYF
TRBJ2-4 | NA | TRBV3-1/TRBV3-2 | CASSVSGGLAKNIQYF
TRBJ2-7 | once | TRBV6-2/TRBV6-3 | CASGLGGQGGYEQYF